This T cell receptor (beta chain) appears in the sequencing data of a study of cytomegalovirus exposure and HLA in healthy donors (dated by TCRdb to 2017 to 2019). In the study overall: According to an earlier analysis of 550 to 700 of the donors, 200 million or so T cells yielded some 110 million unique TCR beta sequences and about 300 Gb of sequence data. Roughly 310 gigabases of sequencing data and tens of millions of unique TCR sequences were included in an early release covering around 600 HLA-typed donors. Among the roughly 400 genotyped donors, under 90% belonged to the genetic ancestry cluster associated with self-reported Caucasian donors. The aim of the study was to test whether cataloging public T cell receptors could identify signatures of past pathogen exposure. The study profiled the T cell repertoires of under 700 subjects by immunosequencing and related them to cytomegalovirus serostatus. Besides the first cohort of 550 to 750 subjects, a separate validation cohort made up of 120 different subjects was used. To predict cytomegalovirus infection status, the study brought together high-throughput TCR immunosequencing, statistical association of individual TCRs with disease status, and machine learning. To study patterns of TCR occurrence, a later analysis re-analyzed previously published TCR beta repertoires from 700 or so donors and added high-resolution HLA genotyping. Rather than drawing on any new phenotypic data, the later analysis identified candidate immune exposures from TCR beta sequences and the way those sequences occurred across donors. In an earlier analysis of roughly 600 of the donors, high-throughput TCR beta sequencing was used to judge whether each TCR beta V gene segment behaved as functional or pseudogenic. Alongside the repertoire data, information on donor age, sex, ethnicity and CMV serostatus was compiled. A later genetic analysis used genome-wide SNP genotypes for about 65% of the roughly 670 donors, treating that subset as a discovery cohort. Every repertoire in the discovery cohort had been generated on one and the same sequencing platform. Class I and class II HLA loci were covered by the typing at four-digit resolution. The number of donors typed differed by locus, with about 629-630 for A, B, C, DRB1 and DQB1, approximately 500 for DQA1, approximately 580 for DPA1, and approximately 470 for DPB1. Four or five DR-DQ haplotypes were handled as single units for association and clustering because linkage in the cohort was strong. Among 300 to 450 genotyped donors of the cohort, an average of approximately 240,000 unique TCR beta nucleotide sequences were sequenced per donor, around 18% of them non-productive. What the authors observed across the whole study: The sequencing pipeline was judged likely to have produced a cluster of highly shared sequence variants as a technical artifact. Only TCR beta chains were sequenced in this cohort, and the absence of alpha or paired-chain data limited detectable features. In a later analysis, most CMV-associated TCR beta chains were found to appear HLA-restricted, with HLA associations seemingly driven largely by CMV exposure. Sequencing depth was assumed to be roughly uniform across donors in the presence/absence analyses, though that assumption may not hold. Some IMGT-functional V segments, including TRBV6-2 and TRBV6-3, could not be distinguished by the 87-base-pair reads and were therefore excluded. The study gave a list of more than 150 TCR beta chains associated with cytomegalovirus. Most TCR sequences were seen in very few donors, while some public TCRs were found in many individuals. In a later analysis, HLA-associated TCR beta chains showed more clonal expansion and lower generation probabilities than non-associated chains that were equally common. A later analysis reported that several top co-occurrence clusters appeared linked to parvovirus B19, influenza, CMV and Epstein-Barr virus. Correlated functional status among segregating V segments might reflect linkage disequilibrium, but an unknown experimental factor could not be ruled out. A few of the identified cytomegalovirus-associated TCR beta chains were confirmed in vitro to be specific for cytomegalovirus antigens. A later genetic analysis reported fewer N-insertions in productive TCRs among donors in an Asian-associated ancestry cluster than the approximately 700-donor mean. The earlier analysis of approximately 540 of the donors excluded roughly 17 rarely observed V segments, including chromosome 9 orphons, because counts were too low. V-gene and J-gene trimming of TCR beta chains was associated with a missense DCLRE1C variant in a later genetic analysis, and the association was replicated in an independent cohort. The authors suggested that the approach could potentially be generalized to other disease states and immunological phenotypes. A further reported finding was that TCR beta sequences accurately predicted the HLA-A and HLA-B alleles for most subjects in the first cohort. Assigning TCR associations to individual alleles was difficult when HLA alleles, especially DR and DQ, strongly co-occurred. A later analysis associated some 17,000 TCR beta sequences with specific HLA alleles at a false discovery rate of 0.05. For the cohort, immune exposure information was limited to CMV serostatus. In an earlier analysis of some 550 of the donors, most TCR beta V segments were observed in productive rearrangements about 90% or about 30% of the time, broadly matching IMGT annotations. In both the original and validation cohorts, the classifier was reported to diagnose cytomegalovirus status with high specificity and sensitivity. According to a later analysis, TCR association rates differed among HLA loci, with DRB1 alleles showing the most associated TCRs and HLA-C alleles showing the fewest. HLA typing was unavailable for some donors at each locus, so association tests used only the typed subset.

About this clone: No cognate antigen has been identified for it. No quality values exist for individual bases; no much larger clone is one base distant.

In total, approximately 690 healthy bone marrow donors made up the cohort. At the time of sampling, every cohort member was nominally healthy, though immune exposures that went unrecorded were likely present. The donor tested CMV seronegative and was one of the 352 seronegative cohort members. Each donor provided a peripheral blood sample, and peripheral blood mononuclear cells were used for TCR beta sequencing. The Qiagen DNeasy Blood Extraction Kit was used to extract genomic DNA from the blood cell samples. CDR1 and CDR2 are drawn from the germline V gene: SGHRS, YFSETQ. Trimming removed 3 bases from V and 6 bases from J; the gene matches leave 7 bases unexplained. Reading from cysteine to phenylalanine, the CDR3 counts 14 amino acids. Solely the CDR3 DNA is kept, with 42 bases framed from the first base. Library method: the immunoSEQ multiplex PCR assay. The multiplex PCR relied on a mix of 60 forward primers for TCR Vbeta segments and 13 reverse primers for TCR Jbeta segments. A multiplex PCR assay on genomic DNA amplified the CDR3 region of rearranged TCR beta genes. On the Illumina HiSeq System, the amplified TCR beta libraries were sequenced as 87-base-pair reads. On the study's bioinformatics: In a later analysis, some 80 million unique TCR beta chains were counted across the approximately 620 repertoires, and approximately 11 million of these chains were shared by at least two donors. A nearest-neighbor algorithm error-corrected the raw reads and collapsed the reads into unique sequences, merging closely related sequences to remove PCR and sequencing errors. Alignment of CDR3 sequences to IMGT reference sequences was used to assign V, D and J gene segments. For a sequence to be retained, at least a six-nucleotide match to both a V gene segment and a J gene segment was required. Rearrangements were called productive when the CDR3 lacked stop codons and stayed in frame with V and J; all others were non-productive. CDR3 was defined by IMGT convention, running from the second conserved V-encoded cysteine to the conserved J-encoded phenylalanine. Sequences without an unambiguous match to a single V gene segment were excluded from the earlier analysis of approximately 560 of the donors. In an earlier analysis of 587 of the donors, a V segment was called functional when productive rearrangements were above 56.7%, and segregating when the standard deviation between donors exceeded 5%. A statistical classification framework was built to diagnose cytomegalovirus status from the catalog of TCR beta chain sequences. In a later analysis, TCR nucleotide sequences were compared against IMGT/GENE-DB human TR gene sequences so that V and J genes could be assigned. Using the TCRdist pipeline, a later analysis assigned CDR3 sequences along with most-parsimonious VDJ recombination scenarios. In a later analysis, every TCR beta chain was defined by the combination of its CDR3 amino acid sequence and its V-gene family, and reads without a unique V-gene family were dropped. As a way to deal with suspected cross-contamination and a sequencing artifact, a later analysis dropped over 550 nucleotide sequences that were highly shared and had low generation probability. A later analysis calculated a clonal expansion index for each public chain from normalized within-repertoire ranks of inferred template counts. In a later analysis, generation probabilities were computed using a VDJ recombination model fitted to out-of-frame rearrangements, and the results were checked against IGoR. In a later analysis, hypergeometric tests were used to score TCR-TCR, TCR-HLA and TCR-CMV co-occurrence, with a repertoire-size bias correction applied to TCR pairs. In a later analysis, false discovery rates were estimated by permuting HLA or CMV assignments 20 times. In a later analysis, co-occurring TCRs were grouped with DBSCAN, and TCRdist sequence similarity was added when clustering was performed within HLA-allele-positive subsets. For co-occurrence clustering, repertoires with fewer than 30,000 or more than 120,000 public chains were excluded, along with four or five repertoires with anomalous nucleotide sharing. TCRdb re-hosts the immuneACCESS table, in-frame sequences only. Its copies lack some clones; in the studies checked, an unresolved V gene accounts for under half of them, and the cause for the rest is not known. D and trimming come from the DNA, and the V and J calls and clone size come from that table. The sample records fewer than 250,000 clones, 75% to 80% of which are singletons. Around 1.9% of the sample belongs to the ten largest clones.

The sequencing input was PBMCs. The rearranged segments are TRBV5-1 and TRBJ2-7; 9 bases in between match TRBD1. The receptor was derived from a male donor in good health and CMV-seronegative. The bases read TGCGCCAGCAGCTGGGGGACAGGGAACATCGAGCAGTACTTC. This translates into CASSWGTGNIEQYF.